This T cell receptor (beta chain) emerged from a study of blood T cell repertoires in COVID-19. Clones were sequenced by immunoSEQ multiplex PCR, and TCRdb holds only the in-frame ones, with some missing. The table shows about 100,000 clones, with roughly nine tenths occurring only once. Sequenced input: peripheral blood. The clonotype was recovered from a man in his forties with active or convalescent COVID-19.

The CDR3, as DNA: TGTGCCAGCAGTGCCTCTAATAATTCACCCCTCCACTTT. This encodes CASSASNNSPLHF. The V call is TRBV2, the J call TRBJ1-6; D uncertain. Germline CDR1 and CDR2: SNHLY and FYNNEI. Trimming took off 4 bases at V and 5 bases at J, with 6 bases between the two ends. There are 13 residues in the CDR3. Looking up the rest from reference TRBV2 and TRBJ1-6 gives the full variable domain: EPEVTQTPSHQVTQMGQEVILRCVPISNHLYFYWYRQILGQKVEFLVSFYNNEISEKSEIFDDQFSVERPDGSNFTLKIRSTKLEDSAMYFCASSASNNSPLHFGNGTRLTVT.